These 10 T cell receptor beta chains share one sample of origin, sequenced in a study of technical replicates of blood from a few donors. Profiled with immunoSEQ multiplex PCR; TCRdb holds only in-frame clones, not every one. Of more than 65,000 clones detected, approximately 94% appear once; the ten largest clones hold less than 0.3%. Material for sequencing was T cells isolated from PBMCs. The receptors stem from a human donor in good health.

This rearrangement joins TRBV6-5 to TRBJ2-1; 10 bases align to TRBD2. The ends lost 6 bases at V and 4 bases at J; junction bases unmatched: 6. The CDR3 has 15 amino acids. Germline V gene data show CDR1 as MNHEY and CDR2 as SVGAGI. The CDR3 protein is CASSLTSGVYNEQFF. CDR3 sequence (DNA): TGTGCCAGCAGCCTCACTAGCGGGGTTTACAATGAGCAGTTCTTC.

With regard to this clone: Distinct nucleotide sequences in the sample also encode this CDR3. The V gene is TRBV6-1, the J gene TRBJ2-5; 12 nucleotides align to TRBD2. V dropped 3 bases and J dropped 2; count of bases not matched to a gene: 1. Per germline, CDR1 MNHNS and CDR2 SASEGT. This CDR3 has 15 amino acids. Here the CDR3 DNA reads TGTGCCAGCAGTGACCTAGCGGGAGGGCAAGAGACCCAGTACTTC. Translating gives CASSDLAGGQETQYF.

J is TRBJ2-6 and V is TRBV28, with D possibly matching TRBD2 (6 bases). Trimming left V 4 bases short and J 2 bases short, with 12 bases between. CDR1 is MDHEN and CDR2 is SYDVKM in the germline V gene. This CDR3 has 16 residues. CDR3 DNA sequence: TGTGCCAGCAGTTGGACGGGACTCGCTGGGGCCAACGTCCTGACTTTC. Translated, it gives CASSWTGLAGANVLTF.

The CDR3 region has the DNA TGTGCCAGCAGCCTGACTAGTCTTGGTTACAATGAGCAGTTCTTC. Translated: CASSLTSLGYNEQFF. V and J are TRBV11-2 and TRBJ2-1; perhaps TRBD2 as D (6 bases). Germline V lookup: CDR1 SGHAT, CDR2 FQNNGV. The CDR3 spans 15 residues. Trimming cost V 5 bases and J 4 bases, with 15 bases left between them.

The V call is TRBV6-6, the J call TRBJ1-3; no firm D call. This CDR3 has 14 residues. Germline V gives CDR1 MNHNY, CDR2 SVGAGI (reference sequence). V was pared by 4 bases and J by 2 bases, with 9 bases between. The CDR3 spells CASSSRGAGNTIYF. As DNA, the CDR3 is TGTGCCAGCAGTTCCCGAGGAGCTGGAAACACCATATATTTT.

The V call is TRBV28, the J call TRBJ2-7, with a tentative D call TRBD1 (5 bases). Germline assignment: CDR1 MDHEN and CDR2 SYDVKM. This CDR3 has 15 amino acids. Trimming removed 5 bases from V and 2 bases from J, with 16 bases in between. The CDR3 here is CASSLPNRPAYEQYF. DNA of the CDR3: TGTGCCAGCAGTCTACCAAACAGGCCAGCCTACGAGCAGTACTTC.

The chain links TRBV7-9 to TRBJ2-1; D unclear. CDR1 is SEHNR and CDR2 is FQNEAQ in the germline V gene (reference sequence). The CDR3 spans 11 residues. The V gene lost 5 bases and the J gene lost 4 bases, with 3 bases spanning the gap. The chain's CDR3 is CASSRYNEQFF. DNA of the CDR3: TGTGCCAGCAGCCGTTACAATGAGCAGTTCTTC.

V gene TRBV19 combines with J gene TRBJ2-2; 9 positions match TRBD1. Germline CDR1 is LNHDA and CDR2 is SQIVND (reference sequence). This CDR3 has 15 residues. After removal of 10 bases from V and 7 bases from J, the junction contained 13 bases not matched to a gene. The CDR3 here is CATIMDRGGIGELFF. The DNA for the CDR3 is TGTGCCACAATCATGGACAGGGGCGGAATCGGGGAGCTGTTTTTT.

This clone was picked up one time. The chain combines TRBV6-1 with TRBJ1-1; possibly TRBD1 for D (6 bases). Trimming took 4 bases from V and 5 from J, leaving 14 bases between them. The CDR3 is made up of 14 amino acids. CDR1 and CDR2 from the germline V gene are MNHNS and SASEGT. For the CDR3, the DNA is TGTGCCAGCAGTGGGGGGCAGGGACGGACTGAAGCTTTCTTT. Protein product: CASSGGQGRTEAFF.

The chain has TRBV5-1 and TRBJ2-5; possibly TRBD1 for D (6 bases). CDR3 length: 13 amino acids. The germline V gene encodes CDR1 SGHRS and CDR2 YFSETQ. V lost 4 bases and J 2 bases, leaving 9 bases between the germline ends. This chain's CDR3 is CASSRQGQETQYF. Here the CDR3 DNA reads TGCGCCAGCAGCCGCCAGGGGCAAGAGACCCAGTACTTC.